This TCR beta chain was recorded in a study of beta chain features in type 1 diabetes. CDR1 LGHNA and CDR2 YNFKEQ come from the germline V gene. J lost 4 bases, V lost 1 base, and 4 bases had no gene match. This CDR3 is 15 amino acids long. As to this clone: Other DNA sequences from this sample encode an identical CDR3 as well.

Expressed TCRB transcripts were sequenced, since all the RNA that had been isolated was reverse transcribed. The repertoire was sequenced with immunoSEQ multiplex PCR; TCRdb's copy has only in-frame clones and lacks some. Here the sample spans over 350,000 clones, about 14% being singletons. This receptor was obtained from a woman aged 18-29 years in good health. This rearrangement joins TRBV4-2 to TRBJ2-7, with 10 bases fitting TRBD2. The sequenced material came from naive CD4+ T cells from blood. The CDR3 reads CASSQAPSGSYEQYF. The DNA for the CDR3 is TGTGCCAGCAGCCAAGCTCCTAGCGGGAGTTACGAGCAGTACTTC.